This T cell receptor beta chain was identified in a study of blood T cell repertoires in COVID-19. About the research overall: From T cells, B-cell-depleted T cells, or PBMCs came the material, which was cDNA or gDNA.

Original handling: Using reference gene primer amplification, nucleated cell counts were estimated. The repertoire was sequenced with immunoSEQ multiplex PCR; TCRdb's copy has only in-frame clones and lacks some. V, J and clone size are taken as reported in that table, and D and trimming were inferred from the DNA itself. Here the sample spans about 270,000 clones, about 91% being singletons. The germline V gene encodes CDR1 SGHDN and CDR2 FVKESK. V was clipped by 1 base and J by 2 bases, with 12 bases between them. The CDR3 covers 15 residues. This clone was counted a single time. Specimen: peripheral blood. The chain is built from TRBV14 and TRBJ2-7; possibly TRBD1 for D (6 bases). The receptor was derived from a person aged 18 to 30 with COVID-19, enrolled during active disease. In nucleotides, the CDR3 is TGTGCCAGCAGCCAAGGGCCGCAGGGGACCTACGAGCAGTACTTC. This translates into CASSQGPQGTYEQYF.